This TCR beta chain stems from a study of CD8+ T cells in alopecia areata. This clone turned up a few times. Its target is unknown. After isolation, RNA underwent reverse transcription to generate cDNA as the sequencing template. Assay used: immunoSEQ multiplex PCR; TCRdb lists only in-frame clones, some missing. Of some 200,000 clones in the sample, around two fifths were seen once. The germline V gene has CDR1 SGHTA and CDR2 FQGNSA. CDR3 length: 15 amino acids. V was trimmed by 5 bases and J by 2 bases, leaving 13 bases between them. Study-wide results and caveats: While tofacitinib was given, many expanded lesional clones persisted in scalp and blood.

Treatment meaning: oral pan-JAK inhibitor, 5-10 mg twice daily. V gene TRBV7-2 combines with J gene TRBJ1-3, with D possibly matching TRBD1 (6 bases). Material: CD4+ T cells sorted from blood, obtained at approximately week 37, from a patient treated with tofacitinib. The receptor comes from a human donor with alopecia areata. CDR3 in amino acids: CASSATGNPGNTIYF. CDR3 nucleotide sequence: TGTGCCAGCAGCGCAACAGGGAACCCTGGAAACACCATATATTTT. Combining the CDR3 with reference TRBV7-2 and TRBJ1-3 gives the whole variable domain GAGVSQSPSNKVTEKGKDVELRCDPISGHTALYWYRQSLGQGLEFLIYFQGNSAPDKSGLPSDRFSAERTGGSVSTLTIQRTQQEDSAVYLCASSATGNPGNTIYFGEGSWLTVV.